This entry lists 10 T cell receptor beta chains sequenced from one sample in a study of T cells in women clearing cervical HPV infection. Clones were read by immunoSEQ multiplex PCR, and TCRdb kept only the in-frame ones, dropping some. This sample's table reports 25,000 to 30,000 clones. Sequencing used blood buffy coat. The receptors stem from a woman aged 18 to 75 with a cervical HPV16 infection that either progressed to CIN3+ or cleared (not recorded which).

A word on this clone: The read ends 3 residues early relative to the CDR3; the germline J gene fills the gap. The chain employs TRBV2 and TRBJ2-5, with 13 positions matching TRBD2. Germline V gene sequence: CDR1 SNHLY, CDR2 FYNNEI. CDR3 length: 14 amino acids. V was clipped by 5 bases and J by 5 bases; unmatched bases: 2. CDR3 bases read: TGTGCCAGCAGTACGACTAGCGGGGGGGAGACC. The encoded protein is CASSTTSGGET. In full, the CDR3 is CASSTTSGGETQYF.

About this clone itself: The read comes to an end 3 residues before the CDR3 does, leaving the germline J gene to fill in the end. The rearrangement links TRBV12-3 or TRBV12-4 to TRBJ2-1, with 7 bases lining up with TRBD2. V was pared by 5 bases and J by 6 bases, with 13 bases of the junction left unmatched. CDR3 length: 16 amino acids. This CDR3 reads CASSPSTSLKGNEQFF. The covered CDR3 bases are TGTGCCAGCAGTCCATCGACTAGCCTCAAAGGCAATGAG.

In the case of this clone: Sequencing ends 3 residues short of the CDR3 end; the germline J gene provides the rest. The genes are TRBV4-1 and TRBJ2-7, with 8 bases lining up with TRBD2. V lost 4 bases to trimming and J lost 6 bases; unmatched junction nucleotides: 11. The germline gives CDR1 MGHRA, CDR2 YSYEKL. The length of the CDR3 is 15 residues. The DNA read from the CDR3 is TGCGCCAGCAGCCTCGAGACCGGGACTAGATCCGAG. It is translated as CASSLETGTRSE. The whole CDR3 sequence is CASSLETGTRSEQYF.

In regard to this clone: Read data end 3 residues before the CDR3 end; the end is taken from the germline J gene. The V call is TRBV6-1, the J call TRBJ1-2; D possibly corresponds to TRBD1 (5 bases). There are 15 residues in the CDR3. Germline CDR1 is MNHNS and CDR2 is SASEGT. The CDR3 region is CASSEGAGLAIDYTF. The sequenced CDR3 bases are TGTGCCAGCAGTGAGGGAGCGGGACTAGCGATCGAC.

A remark on this clone: Read data end 3 residues before the CDR3 end; the end is taken from the germline J gene. The chain has TRBV7-2 and TRBJ1-2; 8 bases align to TRBD1. The CDR3 is 14 amino acids. V lost 5 bases, J lost 7 bases, and 9 bases stayed unmatched. Germline CDR1 and CDR2: SGHTA and FQGNSA. The part of the CDR3 DNA that was read is TGTGCCAGCAGCAAGGACAGGGTGGTTAGTGGC. This encodes CASSKDRVVSG. The complete CDR3 protein is CASSKDRVVSGYTF.

A remark on this clone: Read sequence stops 3 residues before the CDR3 end, and the germline J gene provides the missing end. The rearrangement uses TRBV18 and TRBJ1-1, with TRBD1 matching 7 bases. From germline, CDR1 is KGHSH and CDR2 LQKENI. CDR3 length equals 15 residues. The covered CDR3 bases are TGTGCCAGCTCAGGCCGGACAGGTACACAAGAGACC. Its protein product is CASSGRTGTQET. The CDR3, in full, reads CASSGRTGTQETAFF.

As concerns this clone: Read data end 3 residues before the CDR3 end; the end is taken from the germline J gene. J is TRBJ2-7 and V is TRBV11-2; a weak D match, TRBD1 (6 bases). V was pared by 0 bases and J by 2 bases, with 8 bases between. The CDR3 is 14 residues long. Germline V gene data show CDR1 as SGHAT and CDR2 as FQNNGV. The CDR3 region is CASSLEDSPYEQYF. Partial CDR3 DNA: TGTGCCAGCAGCTTAGAGGACAGCCCCTACGAG.

Worth noting for this clone: The observed sequence ends 3 residues before the CDR3 terminus, with the missing tail filled in from the germline J gene. The chain employs TRBV20-1 and TRBJ2-5, with 11 bases matching TRBD2. The CDR3 consists of 15 residues. The germline V gene encodes CDR1 DFQATT and CDR2 SNEGSKA (reference sequence). The V segment lost 2 bases and the J segment 4 bases; nucleotides outside the gene matches: 6. CDR3 DNA (partial): TGCAGTGCTAGAAGACTAGCGGGACAGGGAGAGACC. Translating it yields CSARRLAGQGET. The full CDR3 protein is CSARRLAGQGETQYF.

With respect to this clone: Read sequence stops 3 residues before the CDR3 end, and the germline J gene provides the missing end. V usage is TRBV20-1 and J usage is TRBJ1-2; a weak D match, TRBD1 (6 bases). The CDR3 is 13 residues long. V gave up 5 bases and J gave up 6 bases, with 16 bases separating them. Looked up from germline, CDR1 is DFQATT and CDR2 is SNEGSKA (reference sequence). Incomplete CDR3 DNA: TGCAGTGCTTGGGGGGGCAGCGGGAATGGC. As protein: CSAWGGSGNG. The whole CDR3 is CSAWGGSGNGYTF.

To note about this clone: The CDR3 end lies 3 residues beyond the end of the read and is filled in from the germline J gene. This sequence joins TRBV13 and TRBJ2-6; D perhaps matches TRBD1 (5 bases). CDR3 length: 15 amino acids. The V and J ends lost 5 bases and 4 bases respectively, with 12 bases between them. CDR1 is PRHDT and CDR2 is FYEKMQ in the germline V gene (reference sequence). CDR3 protein: CASSIQGYGANVLTF. Partial CDR3 DNA: TGTGCCAGCAGCATTCAGGGATACGGGGCCAACGTC.